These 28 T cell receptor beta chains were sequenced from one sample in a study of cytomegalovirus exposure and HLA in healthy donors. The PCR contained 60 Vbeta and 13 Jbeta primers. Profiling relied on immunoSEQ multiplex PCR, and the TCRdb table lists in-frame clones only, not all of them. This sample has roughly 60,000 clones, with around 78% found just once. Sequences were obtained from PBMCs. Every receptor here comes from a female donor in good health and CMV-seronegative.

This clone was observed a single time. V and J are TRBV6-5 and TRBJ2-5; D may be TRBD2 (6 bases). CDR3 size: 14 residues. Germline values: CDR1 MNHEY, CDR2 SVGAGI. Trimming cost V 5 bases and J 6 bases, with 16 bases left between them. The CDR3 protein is CASSTAGPGQTQYF. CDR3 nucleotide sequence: TGTGCCAGCAGTACCGCGGGGCCGGGACAGACCCAGTACTTC.

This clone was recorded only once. The CDR3 spells CASSSGQGNYGYTF. The DNA for the CDR3 is TGTGCCAGCAGTAGCGGACAGGGGAACTATGGCTACACCTTC. The V call is TRBV2, the J call TRBJ1-2; 9 nucleotides agree with TRBD1. Trimming at V came to 5 bases and at J to 2 bases, leaving 3 bases not matched to a gene. From germline, CDR1 is SNHLY and CDR2 FYNNEI. This CDR3 spans 14 amino acids.

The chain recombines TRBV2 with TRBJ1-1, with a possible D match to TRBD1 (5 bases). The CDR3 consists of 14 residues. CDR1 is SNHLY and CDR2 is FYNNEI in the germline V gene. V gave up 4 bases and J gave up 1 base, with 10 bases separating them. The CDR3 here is CASSGQLGNTEAFF. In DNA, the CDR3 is TGTGCCAGCAGTGGACAGCTAGGGAACACTGAAGCTTTCTTT.

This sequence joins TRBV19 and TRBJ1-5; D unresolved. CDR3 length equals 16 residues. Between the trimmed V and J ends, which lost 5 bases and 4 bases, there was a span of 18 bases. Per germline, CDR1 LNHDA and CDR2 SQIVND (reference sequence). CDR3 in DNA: TGTGCCAGTAGTTCCCCCAGAGGTAACGTGAATCAGCCCCAGCATTTT. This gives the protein CASSSPRGNVNQPQHF.

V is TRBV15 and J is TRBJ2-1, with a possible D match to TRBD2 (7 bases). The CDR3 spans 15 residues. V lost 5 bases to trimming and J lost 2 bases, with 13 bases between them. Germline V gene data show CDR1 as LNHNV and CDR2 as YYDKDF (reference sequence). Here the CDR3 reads CATSLRGATYNEQFF. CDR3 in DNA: TGTGCCACCAGCTTACGGGGGGCCACCTACAATGAGCAGTTCTTC. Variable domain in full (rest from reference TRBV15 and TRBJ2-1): DAMVIQNPRYQVTQFGKPVTLSCSQTLNHNVMYWYQQKSSQAPKLLFHYYDKDFNNEADTPDNFQSRRPNTSFCFLDIRSPGLGDTAMYLCATSLRGATYNEQFFGPGTRLTVL.

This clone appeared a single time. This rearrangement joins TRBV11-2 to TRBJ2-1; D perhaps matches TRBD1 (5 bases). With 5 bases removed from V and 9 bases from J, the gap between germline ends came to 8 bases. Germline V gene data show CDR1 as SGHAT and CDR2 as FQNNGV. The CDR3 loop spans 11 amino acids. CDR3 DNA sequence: TGTGCCAGCAGCCCAGGGCGTGAGCAGTTCTTC. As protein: CASSPGREQFF.

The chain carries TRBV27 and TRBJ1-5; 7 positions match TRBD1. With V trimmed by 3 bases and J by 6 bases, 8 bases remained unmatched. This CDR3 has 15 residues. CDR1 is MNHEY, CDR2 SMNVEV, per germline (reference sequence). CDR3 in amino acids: CASSFQGGQGQPQHF. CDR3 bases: TGTGCCAGCAGTTTCCAGGGGGGTCAAGGTCAGCCCCAGCATTTT.

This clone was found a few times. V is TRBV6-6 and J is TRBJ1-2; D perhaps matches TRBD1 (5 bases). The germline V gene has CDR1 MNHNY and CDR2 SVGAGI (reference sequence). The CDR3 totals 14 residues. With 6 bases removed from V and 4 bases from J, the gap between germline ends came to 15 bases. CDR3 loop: CASSPDVQVYGYTF. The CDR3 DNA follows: TGTGCCAGCAGCCCAGATGTACAGGTCTATGGCTACACCTTC.

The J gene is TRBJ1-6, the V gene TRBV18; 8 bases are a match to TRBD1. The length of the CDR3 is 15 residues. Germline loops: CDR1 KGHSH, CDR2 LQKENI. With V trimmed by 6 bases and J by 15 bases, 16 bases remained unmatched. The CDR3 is CASSPGNKGQGHLHF. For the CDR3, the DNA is TGTGCCAGCTCGCCGGGTAATAAAGGACAGGGACACCTCCACTTT.

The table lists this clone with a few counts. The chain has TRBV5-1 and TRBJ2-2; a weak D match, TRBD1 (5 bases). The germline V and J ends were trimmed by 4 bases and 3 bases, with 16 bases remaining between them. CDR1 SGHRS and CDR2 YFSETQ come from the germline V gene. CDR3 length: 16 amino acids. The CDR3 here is CASSIRVGEYTGELFF. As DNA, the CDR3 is TGCGCCAGCAGCATCCGGGTAGGGGAATACACCGGGGAGCTGTTTTTT.

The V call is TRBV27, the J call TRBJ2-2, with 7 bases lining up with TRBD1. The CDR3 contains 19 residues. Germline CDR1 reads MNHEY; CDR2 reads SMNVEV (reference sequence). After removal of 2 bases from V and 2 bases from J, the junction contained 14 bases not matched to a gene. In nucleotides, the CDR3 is TGTGCCAGCAGTTTAACCTTGCAGGGGGACCCACTCAACACCGGGGAGCTGTTTTTT. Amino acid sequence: CASSLTLQGDPLNTGELFF.

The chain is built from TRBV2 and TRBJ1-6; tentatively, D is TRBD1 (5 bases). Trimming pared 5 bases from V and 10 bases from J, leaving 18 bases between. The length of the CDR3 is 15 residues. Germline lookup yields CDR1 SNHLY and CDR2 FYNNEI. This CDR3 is CASSPQGQGRSPLHF. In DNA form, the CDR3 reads TGTGCCAGCAGTCCCCAGGGCCAGGGTCGGTCACCCCTCCACTTT.

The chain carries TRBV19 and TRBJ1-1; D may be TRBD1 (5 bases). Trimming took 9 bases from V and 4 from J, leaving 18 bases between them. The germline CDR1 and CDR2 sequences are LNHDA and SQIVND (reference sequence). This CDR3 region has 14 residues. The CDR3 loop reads CARPGGTGVTEAFF. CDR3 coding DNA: TGTGCCAGGCCGGGGGGAACGGGTGTCACTGAAGCTTTCTTT.

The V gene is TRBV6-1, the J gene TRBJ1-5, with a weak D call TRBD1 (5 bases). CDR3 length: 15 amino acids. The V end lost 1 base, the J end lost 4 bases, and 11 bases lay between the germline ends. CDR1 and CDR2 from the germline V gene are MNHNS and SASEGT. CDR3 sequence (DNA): TGTGCCAGCAGTGAAGGACCGGGACTGAATCAGCCCCAGCATTTT. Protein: CASSEGPGLNQPQHF.

Here the CDR3 reads CASSFWASTDTQYF. CDR3 DNA: TGTGCCAGCAGTTTCTGGGCTAGCACAGATACGCAGTATTTT. The gene calls are TRBV27 and TRBJ2-3; D is unclear. Between the trimmed V and J ends, which lost 3 bases and 0 bases, there was a span of 7 bases. The CDR3 length is 14 residues. The germline CDR1 and CDR2 sequences are MNHEY and SMNVEV (reference sequence).

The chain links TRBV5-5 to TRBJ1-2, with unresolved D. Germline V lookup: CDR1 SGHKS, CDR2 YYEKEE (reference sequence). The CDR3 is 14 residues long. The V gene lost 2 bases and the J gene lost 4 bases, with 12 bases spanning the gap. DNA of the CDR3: TGTGCCAGCAGCTTCAGACGGGAGTTCTATGGCTACACCTTC. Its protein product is CASSFRREFYGYTF.

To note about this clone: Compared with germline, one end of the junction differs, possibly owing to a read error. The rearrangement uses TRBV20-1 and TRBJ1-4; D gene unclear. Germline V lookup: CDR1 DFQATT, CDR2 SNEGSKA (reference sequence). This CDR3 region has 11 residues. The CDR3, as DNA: TGCAGTGCTGGATTGGGCATAAGGATGACTTTT. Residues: CSAGLGIRMTF.

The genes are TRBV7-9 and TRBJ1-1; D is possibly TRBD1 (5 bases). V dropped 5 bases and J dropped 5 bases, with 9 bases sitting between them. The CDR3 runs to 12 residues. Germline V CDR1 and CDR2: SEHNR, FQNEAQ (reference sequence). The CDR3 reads CASSVPGTEAFF. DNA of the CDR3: TGTGCCAGCAGCGTTCCAGGGACTGAAGCTTTCTTT.

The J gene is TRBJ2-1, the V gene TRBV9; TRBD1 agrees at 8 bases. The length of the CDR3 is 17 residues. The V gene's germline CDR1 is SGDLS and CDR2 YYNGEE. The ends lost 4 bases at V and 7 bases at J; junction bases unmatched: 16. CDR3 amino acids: CASSPPYSWTGMNEQFF. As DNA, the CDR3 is TGTGCCAGCAGCCCGCCCTATAGTTGGACAGGGATGAATGAGCAGTTCTTC.

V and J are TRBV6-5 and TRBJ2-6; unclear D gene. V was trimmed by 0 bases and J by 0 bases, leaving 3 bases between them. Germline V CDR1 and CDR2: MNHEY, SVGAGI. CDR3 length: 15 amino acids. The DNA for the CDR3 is TGTGCCAGCAGTTACTCGTACTCTGGGGCCAACGTCCTGACTTTC. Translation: CASSYSYSGANVLTF.

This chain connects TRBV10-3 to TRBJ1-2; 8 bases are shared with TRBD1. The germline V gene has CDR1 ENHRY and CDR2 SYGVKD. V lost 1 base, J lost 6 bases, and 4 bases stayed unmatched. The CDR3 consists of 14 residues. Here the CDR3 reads CAISEFTGQDGYTF. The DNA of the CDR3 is TGTGCCATCAGTGAGTTTACGGGACAGGATGGCTACACCTTC.

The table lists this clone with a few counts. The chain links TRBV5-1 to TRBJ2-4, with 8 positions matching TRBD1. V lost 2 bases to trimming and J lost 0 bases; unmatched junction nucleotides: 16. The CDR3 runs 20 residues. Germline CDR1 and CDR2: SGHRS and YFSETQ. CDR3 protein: CASSFNAAGGKKKAKNIQYF. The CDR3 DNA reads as TGCGCCAGCAGCTTCAACGCGGCAGGGGGCAAGAAGAAAGCCAAAAACATTCAGTACTTC.

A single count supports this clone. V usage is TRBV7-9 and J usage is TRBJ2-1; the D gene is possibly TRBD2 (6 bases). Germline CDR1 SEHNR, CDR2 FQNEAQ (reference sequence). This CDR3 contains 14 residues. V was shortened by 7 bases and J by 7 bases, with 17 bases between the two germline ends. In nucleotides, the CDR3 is TGTGCCAGCACGTACTACGGGGGTCGGAATGAGCAGTTCTTC. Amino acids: CASTYYGGRNEQFF.

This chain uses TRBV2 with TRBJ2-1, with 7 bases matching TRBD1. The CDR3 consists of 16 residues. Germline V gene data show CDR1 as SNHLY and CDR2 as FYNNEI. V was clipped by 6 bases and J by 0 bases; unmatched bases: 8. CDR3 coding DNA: TGTGCCAGCAGCTTCAGAGGGGGCAGCTCCTACAATGAGCAGTTCTTC. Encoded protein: CASSFRGGSSYNEQFF.

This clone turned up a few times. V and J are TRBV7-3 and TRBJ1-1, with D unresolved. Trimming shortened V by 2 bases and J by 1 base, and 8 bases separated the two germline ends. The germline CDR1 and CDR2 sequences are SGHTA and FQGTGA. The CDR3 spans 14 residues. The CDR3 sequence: CASSLLSGNTEAFF. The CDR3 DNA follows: TGTGCCAGCAGCTTACTATCAGGGAACACTGAAGCTTTCTTT.

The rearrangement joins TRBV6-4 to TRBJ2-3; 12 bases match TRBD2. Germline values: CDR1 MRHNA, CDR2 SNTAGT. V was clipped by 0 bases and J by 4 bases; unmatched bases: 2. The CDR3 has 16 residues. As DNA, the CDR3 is TGTGCCAGCAGTGACTCAGCTAGCGGGGGGGCAGATACGCAGTATTTT. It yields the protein CASSDSASGGADTQYF.

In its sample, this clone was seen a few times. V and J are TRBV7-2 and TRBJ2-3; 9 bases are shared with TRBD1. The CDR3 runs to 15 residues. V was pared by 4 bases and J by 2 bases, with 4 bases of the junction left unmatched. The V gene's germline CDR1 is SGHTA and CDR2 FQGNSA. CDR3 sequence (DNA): TGTGCCAGCAGCTCCGGGACAGGGCACACAGATACGCAGTATTTT. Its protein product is CASSSGTGHTDTQYF.

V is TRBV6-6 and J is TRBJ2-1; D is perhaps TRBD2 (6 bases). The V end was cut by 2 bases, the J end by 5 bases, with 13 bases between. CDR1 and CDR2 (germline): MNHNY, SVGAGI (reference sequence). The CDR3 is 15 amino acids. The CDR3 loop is CASSYISGAHNEQFF. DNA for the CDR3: TGTGCCAGCAGTTACATTAGCGGCGCGCACAATGAGCAGTTCTTC.